These 18 T cell receptor beta chains originate from one sample sequenced in a study of immune evolution from preneoplasia to lung adenocarcinoma. The assay was immunoSEQ multiplex PCR, and TCRdb's table has in-frame clones only and misses some. The data contain about 2,500 clones, roughly 40% of them singletons. Material for sequencing was FFPE adjacent normal lung tissue. The source is a person aged 55-80 years with lung adenocarcinoma.

In this sample, this clone turned up a few times. The rearrangement joins TRBV13 to TRBJ2-3, with a weak D call TRBD1 (5 bases). The germline CDR1 and CDR2 sequences are PRHDT and FYEKMQ (reference sequence). The CDR3 runs to 18 residues. V lost 0 bases to trimming and J lost 0 bases, with 16 bases between them. CDR3 protein: CASSLGLRQYHSTDTQYF. The CDR3 DNA follows: TGTGCCAGCAGCTTAGGCCTCCGACAGTATCATAGCACAGATACGCAGTATTTT.

The rearrangement links TRBV9 to TRBJ2-2, with D maybe TRBD1 (5 bases). The ends were cut back, 7 bases at V and 4 bases at J, with 20 bases in the middle. In germline, CDR1 is SGDLS, CDR2 YYNGEE. The CDR3 spans 16 residues. This CDR3 is CASGLQAISGTGELFF. CDR3 nucleotide sequence: TGTGCCAGCGGATTACAGGCTATCTCGGGCACCGGGGAGCTGTTTTTT.

By share of the sample, this clone is large. The chain is built from TRBV9 and TRBJ2-7, with D perhaps matching TRBD2 (7 bases). The CDR3 extends over 15 amino acids. The germline CDR1 and CDR2 sequences are SGDLS and YYNGEE. Deletions cut 0 bases from V and 6 bases from J, with 16 bases between. CDR3 sequence (DNA): TGTGCCAGCAGCGTAGAGGACGGGGGGCCCTCCGAGCAGTACTTC. Translation: CASSVEDGGPSEQYF.

This clone has a handful of counts. This sequence joins TRBV2 and TRBJ2-2; D gene ambiguous. Germline CDR1 reads SNHLY; CDR2 reads FYNNEI. The germline V and J ends were trimmed by 7 bases and 6 bases, with 6 bases remaining between them. This CDR3 spans 11 amino acids. The CDR3 bases are TGTGCCAGCATCGGTCCCGGGGAGCTGTTTTTT. Translation gives CASIGPGELFF.

This clone was counted between two and nine times. The J gene is TRBJ2-7, the V gene TRBV18; no clear D gene. Trimming cost V 2 bases and J 5 bases, with 7 bases left between them. From germline, CDR1 is KGHSH and CDR2 LQKENI. The CDR3 contains 12 residues. This CDR3 reads CASSPTGDEQYF. The CDR3 DNA reads TGTGCCAGCTCACCAACGGGCGACGAGCAGTACTTC.

The rearrangement joins TRBV5-1 to TRBJ1-1, with D tentatively TRBD1 (6 bases). The CDR3 contains 14 residues. From germline, CDR1 is SGHRS and CDR2 YFSETQ. Trimming shortened V by 3 bases and J by 0 bases, and 9 bases separated the two germline ends. This CDR3 reads CASSSGQMNTEAFF. The CDR3 DNA reads as TGCGCCAGCAGCTCCGGACAGATGAACACTGAAGCTTTCTTT.

This clone has just a few counts. The rearrangement joins TRBV5-1 to TRBJ2-3; D may be TRBD1 (6 bases). The CDR3 contains 15 residues. The V gene's germline CDR1 is SGHRS and CDR2 YFSETQ. Trimming removed 1 base at V and 2 bases at J, with 11 bases between. CDR3 nucleotide sequence: TGCGCCAGCAGCTTGCTCGGACAGATCACAGATACGCAGTATTTT. Protein product: CASSLLGQITDTQYF.

This clone was picked up a small number of times. This chain joins TRBV7-9 and TRBJ2-1, with D perhaps given as TRBD1 or TRBD2 (5 bases each). Germline V lookup: CDR1 SEHNR, CDR2 FQNEAQ (reference sequence). V lost 10 bases, J lost 9 bases, and 10 bases lay in between. CDR3 length: 10 residues. The CDR3 sequence is CATSGGEQFF. The CDR3 DNA is TGTGCCACCAGTGGGGGTGAGCAGTTCTTC.

By frequency in the sample, this clone is large. The chain has TRBV27 and TRBJ1-1; weak D call: TRBD1 (6 bases). This CDR3 is built from 14 residues. Deletions cut 6 bases from V and 2 bases from J, with 13 bases between. Germline values: CDR1 MNHEY, CDR2 SMNVEV (reference sequence). The CDR3 DNA reads TGTGCCAGCAGCGACAGGATGAGAAACACTGAAGCTTTCTTT. Its translation is CASSDRMRNTEAFF.

In this sample, this clone turned up a few times. The rearrangement links TRBV5-1 to TRBJ2-7; no firm D call. Per the germline V gene, CDR1 is SGHRS and CDR2 is YFSETQ. Trimming removed 0 bases at V and 1 base at J, with 5 bases between. The CDR3 contains 13 residues. The CDR3 sequence: CASSLEVSYEQYF. In nucleotides, the CDR3 is TGCGCCAGCAGCTTGGAAGTGTCCTACGAGCAGTACTTC.

The chain employs TRBV7-6 and TRBJ1-1, with 7 bases that match TRBD1. The length of the CDR3 is 15 residues. With V trimmed by 1 base and J by 3 bases, 5 bases remained unmatched. The germline V gene encodes CDR1 SGHVS and CDR2 FNYEAQ. CDR3 protein: CASSLDPGGDTEAFF. The CDR3 region has the DNA TGTGCCAGCAGCTTAGATCCAGGGGGTGACACTGAAGCTTTCTTT.

V usage is TRBV5-6 and J usage is TRBJ2-2; D ambiguous. Germline lookup yields CDR1 SGHDT and CDR2 YYEEEE. The ends were cut back, 0 bases at V and 9 bases at J, with 9 bases in the middle. The CDR3 covers 13 residues. The CDR3 protein is CASSLATLRELFF. CDR3 DNA: TGTGCCAGCAGCTTGGCCACTCTACGGGAGCTGTTTTTT.

This clone has just a few counts. The V and J genes are TRBV14 and TRBJ2-1; no definite D call. Germline V CDR1 and CDR2: SGHDN, FVKESK. The V gene lost 1 base and the J gene lost 5 bases, with 12 bases spanning the gap. This CDR3 region has 15 residues. CDR3 bases: TGTGCCAGCAGCCAAGCTTCGCTCAGTAACAATGAGCAGTTCTTC. Amino acids: CASSQASLSNNEQFF. Full variable domain (remainder filled in from reference TRBV14 and TRBJ2-1): EAGVTQFPSHSVIEKGQTVTLRCDPISGHDNLYWYRRVMGKEIKFLLHFVKESKQDESGMPNNRFLAERTGGTYSTLKVQPAELEDSGVYFCASSQASLSNNEQFFGPGTRLTVL.

The genes are TRBV18 and TRBJ2-7, with 7 bases that match TRBD1. Germline V CDR1 and CDR2: KGHSH, LQKENI. J was trimmed by 6 bases and V by 3 bases; bases with no gene match: 5. This CDR3 has 13 residues. CDR3 in amino acids: CASSPTGVSEQYF. CDR3 coding DNA: TGTGCCAGCTCACCCACAGGGGTGAGCGAGCAGTACTTC.

V gene TRBV29-1 combines with J gene TRBJ1-1, with 8 bases that match TRBD1. This CDR3 contains 12 residues. Trimming took 3 bases from V and 6 from J; bases not matched to a gene: 3. CDR1 and CDR2 (germline): SQVTM, ANQGSEA. CDR3 region: CSVDPTGAEAFF. In DNA form, the CDR3 reads TGCAGCGTTGATCCGACAGGGGCTGAAGCTTTCTTT.

CDR3 sequence: CASREGQGVDEQYF. The CDR3 nucleotides read TGTGCCAGCAGGGAGGGACAGGGCGTTGACGAGCAGTACTTC. The chain links TRBV7-9 to TRBJ2-7; TRBD1 aligns across 9 bases. From germline, CDR1 is SEHNR and CDR2 FQNEAQ (reference sequence). This CDR3 comprises 14 residues. The V segment lost 6 bases and the J segment 5 bases; nucleotides outside the gene matches: 8. The full variable domain, completed using reference TRBV7-9 and TRBJ2-7, is DTGVSQNPRHKITKRGQNVTFRCDPISEHNRLYWYRQTLGQGPEFLTYFQNEAQLEKSRLLSDRFSAERPKGSFSTLEIQRTEQGDSAMYLCASREGQGVDEQYFGPGTRLTVT.

The J gene is TRBJ1-1, the V gene TRBV20-1; no clear D gene. The V gene lost 5 bases and the J gene lost 3 bases, with 7 bases spanning the gap. The CDR3 extends over 11 amino acids. Germline CDR1 reads DFQATT; CDR2 reads SNEGSKA (reference sequence). The CDR3 nucleotides read TGCAGTGCTTGGGTGGACACTGAAGCTTTCTTT. Residues: CSAWVDTEAFF.

The rearrangement links TRBV9 to TRBJ1-2; D ambiguous. The CDR3 spans 15 residues. V lost 0 bases and J lost 0, with 9 bases in between. Germline V gene sequence: CDR1 SGDLS, CDR2 YYNGEE. Here the CDR3 DNA reads TGTGCCAGCAGCGTAGGCAGCAGCCCTAACTATGGCTACACCTTC. It codes for CASSVGSSPNYGYTF.